The rows below give T cell receptor beta chains drawn from one sample of a study of blood T cell repertoires in COVID-19. Method: immunoSEQ multiplex PCR; TCRdb's copy keeps in-frame clones and lacks some. Counted here are approximately 120,000 clones, around 89% occurring once; the ten biggest clones make up about 1.1%. Sequencing input: peripheral blood. Receptors originate from a human donor in a cohort sampled during active COVID-19. The CDR3 runs from the conserved cysteine through the conserved F or W. The D gene is left open where the match is weak. Clone size, where shown, is once, few, many, or a class for clones that have expanded.

j_call: TRBJ1-2; d_call: .; clone_size: .; v_call: TRBV13; cdr3_nt: TGTGCCAGCAGCTTAGGGCCAGGGATGGATGGCTACACCTTC; cdr3_aa: CASSLGPGMDGYTF
j_call: TRBJ2-5; d_call: .; clone_size: .; v_call: TRBV6-5; cdr3_nt: TGTGCCAGCAGCTACCAAACCGGGACCCAGTACTTC; cdr3_aa: CASSYQTGTQYF
j_call: TRBJ2-5; d_call: TRBD2; clone_size: .; v_call: TRBV6-5; cdr3_nt: TGTGCCAGCATAGCGGGCGAGACCCAGTACTTC; cdr3_aa: CASIAGETQYF
j_call: TRBJ1-1; d_call: .; clone_size: once; v_call: TRBV7-2; cdr3_nt: TGTGCCAGCAGCTTAGCGTACGGGAACACTGAAGCTTTCTTT; cdr3_aa: CASSLAYGNTEAFF
j_call: TRBJ1-2; d_call: .; clone_size: .; v_call: TRBV19; cdr3_nt: TGTGCCAGTAGTGCAACCTCCGGGACACACAACTATGGCTACACCTTC; cdr3_aa: CASSATSGTHNYGYTF
j_call: TRBJ1-4; d_call: TRBD1; clone_size: .; v_call: TRBV6-5; cdr3_nt: TGTGCCAGCAGTAATTGGGGACAGAGTAATGAAAAACTGTTTTTT; cdr3_aa: CASSNWGQSNEKLFF
j_call: TRBJ1-4; d_call: .; clone_size: once; v_call: TRBV15; cdr3_nt: TGTGCCACCAGCCGAAGGGACTTCGGGGGAGAAAAACTGTTTTTT; cdr3_aa: CATSRRDFGGEKLFF
j_call: TRBJ2-2; d_call: .; clone_size: .; v_call: TRBV3-1/TRBV3-2; cdr3_nt: TGTGCCAGCAGCCAAGGGTTTTACAAGAACACCGGGGAGCTGTTTTTT; cdr3_aa: CASSQGFYKNTGELFF
j_call: TRBJ1-4; d_call: .; clone_size: .; v_call: TRBV25-1; cdr3_nt: TGTGCCAGCAGTGAACGAAGACGGAGTGGTAATGAAAAACTGTTTTTT; cdr3_aa: CASSERRRSGNEKLFF
j_call: TRBJ2-1; d_call: .; clone_size: .; v_call: TRBV7-3; cdr3_nt: TGTGCCAGCAGCTCGGACACTAATGAGCAGTTCTTC; cdr3_aa: CASSSDTNEQFF
j_call: TRBJ2-2; d_call: TRBD1; clone_size: .; v_call: TRBV5-5; cdr3_nt: TGTGCCAGCAGCTTCAGGACAGGGGGCGATACCGGGGAGCTGTTTTTT; cdr3_aa: CASSFRTGGDTGELFF
j_call: TRBJ1-3; d_call: .; clone_size: .; v_call: TRBV5-6; cdr3_nt: TGTGCCAGCAGCTTGCTTGCGGGGCCTCCCTCTGGAAACACCATATATTTT; cdr3_aa: CASSLLAGPPSGNTIYF
j_call: TRBJ1-1; d_call: .; clone_size: .; v_call: TRBV20-1; cdr3_nt: TGCAGTGCTAGACGGGATGAAGCTTTCTTT; cdr3_aa: CSARRDEAFF
j_call: TRBJ1-5; d_call: .; clone_size: .; v_call: TRBV15; cdr3_nt: TGTGCCACCAGCAGATCGATAGAGGGTCAGCCCCAGCATTTT; cdr3_aa: CATSRSIEGQPQHF
j_call: TRBJ2-2; d_call: TRBD2; clone_size: .; v_call: TRBV3-1/TRBV3-2; cdr3_nt: TGTGCCAGCAGCCAAGGTCTACGACTAGCGATATACACCGGGGAGCTGTTTTTT; cdr3_aa: CASSQGLRLAIYTGELFF
j_call: TRBJ2-5; d_call: TRBD2; clone_size: .; v_call: TRBV7-2; cdr3_nt: TGTGCCAGCAGCTTAGTGCTAGCGGGAGCTGAGACCCAGTACTTC; cdr3_aa: CASSLVLAGAETQYF
j_call: TRBJ2-6; d_call: TRBD1; clone_size: .; v_call: TRBV11-3; cdr3_nt: TGTGCCAGCAGCCGATTGACAGGGATCGGTTCCTCTGGGGCCAACGTCCTGACTTTC; cdr3_aa: CASSRLTGIGSSGANVLTF
j_call: TRBJ2-3; d_call: .; clone_size: .; v_call: TRBV7-9; cdr3_nt: TGTGCCAGCAGCTTAGTTGGCGGTACGCAGTATTTT; cdr3_aa: CASSLVGGTQYF
j_call: TRBJ1-2; d_call: .; clone_size: .; v_call: TRBV7-9; cdr3_nt: TGTGCCCACAGGGAGAACTATGGCTACACCTTC; cdr3_aa: CAHRENYGYTF
j_call: TRBJ1-2; d_call: .; clone_size: .; v_call: TRBV7-2; cdr3_nt: TGTGCCAGCAGCTTAGTCTCCGGGAACTATGGCTACACCTTC; cdr3_aa: CASSLVSGNYGYTF
j_call: TRBJ1-2; d_call: .; clone_size: .; v_call: TRBV2; cdr3_nt: TGTGCCAGCAGGTCAGGGCCTAACTATGGCTACACCTTC; cdr3_aa: CASRSGPNYGYTF
j_call: TRBJ2-7; d_call: .; clone_size: .; v_call: TRBV5-4; cdr3_nt: TGTGCCAGCAGCCGCCGGGAGCCAGCGTGGGAGCAGTACTTC; cdr3_aa: CASSRREPAWEQYF
j_call: TRBJ2-1; d_call: .; clone_size: .; v_call: TRBV24-1; cdr3_nt: TGTGCCACCAGTGATTCGGGACTTAACTACAATGAGCAGTTCTTC; cdr3_aa: CATSDSGLNYNEQFF
j_call: TRBJ2-7; d_call: .; clone_size: once; v_call: TRBV5-1; cdr3_nt: TGCGCCAGCAACGTCATTCCGGGACATGGGAACGAGCAGTACTTC; cdr3_aa: CASNVIPGHGNEQYF
j_call: TRBJ2-2; d_call: .; clone_size: .; v_call: TRBV5-8; cdr3_nt: TGTGCCAGCAGCTTGCGAGCGGTAAAGCTGTTTTTT; cdr3_aa: CASSLRAVKLFF
j_call: TRBJ2-7; d_call: .; clone_size: .; v_call: TRBV5-5; cdr3_nt: TGTGCCAGCAGCCCCCTAAGGGGCGGAGAGCAGTACTTC; cdr3_aa: CASSPLRGGEQYF
j_call: TRBJ2-3; d_call: TRBD2; clone_size: .; v_call: TRBV5-4; cdr3_nt: TGTGCCAGCAGCTGGGGCCCGCTAGCGGGAGACCGCGGGGTAACAGATACGCAGTATTTT; cdr3_aa: CASSWGPLAGDRGVTDTQYF